The clone carrying this T cell receptor (beta chain) was counted many times. Trimming pared 1 base from V and 5 bases from J, leaving 20 bases between. Germline loops: CDR1 SEHNR, CDR2 FQNEAQ (reference sequence). CDR3 size: 17 residues. The data were obtained in a study of T cells in Graves' hyperthyroidism and ophthalmopathy. From RNA transcripts, TCR beta CDR3 regions were amplified. First-round RT-PCR targeting the TCR CDR3 was performed with the HTBI primer set. TCRdb processed the multiplex PCR reads anew with MiXCR; each CDR3 protein has one entry. The sample carries around 390,000 distinct CDR3 sequences, 13% to 15% recorded once.

The TCR originated in a young woman with Graves' ophthalmopathy. Sequenced: blood. This sequence joins TRBV7-9 and TRBJ2-5; no clear D. The CDR3 loop reads CASSLGSPRRFGETQYF. The CDR3 coding sequence is TGTGCCAGCAGCTTAGGAAGCCCCCGTAGGTTTGGTGAGACCCAGTACTTC.